The entry below describes one T cell receptor (beta chain). The sample belongs to a study of T cells after yellow fever vaccination. TCRdb re-called the 5' RACE reads with MiXCR, one entry per CDR3 protein. The sample holds roughly 160,000 distinct CDR3 sequences, around 9.7% seen once. This CDR3 is built from 13 residues. V shed 7 bases and J shed 4 bases, with 13 bases lying between them. The sample consisted of CD8+ T cells sorted from PBMCs, taken 45 days after the yellow fever booster vaccination. The TCR originated in a man between 18 and 29 years old who received the YFV17D yellow fever vaccine. V usage is TRBV12-3 or TRBV12-4 and J usage is TRBJ1-1; D uncertain. CDR3 protein: CASNSPGSTEAFF. In DNA form, the CDR3 reads TGTGCCAGCAATTCGCCAGGCAGCACTGAAGCTTTCTTT.